This T cell receptor beta chain came from a study of blood T cell repertoires in COVID-19. Across the study: T cells, B-cell-depleted T cells, or PBMCs supplied cDNA or gDNA.

As processed by the authors: Amplified reference gene primers provided the basis for estimating nucleated cell counts. Some clones are missing from TCRdb's copy, which holds only in-frame ones; the method was immunoSEQ multiplex PCR. D and trimming come from the DNA, and the V and J calls and clone size come from that table. Here the sample spans about 150,000 clones, about 83% being singletons. V lost 4 bases to trimming and J lost 7 bases, with 5 bases between them. The CDR3 is 11 residues long. The germline gives CDR1 PRHDT, CDR2 FYEKMQ (reference sequence). This receptor was taken from a woman aged 80 or older with acute or convalescent COVID-19. The rearrangement links TRBV13 to TRBJ2-1; D gene unclear. Material for sequencing was peripheral blood. CDR3: CASSSGNEQFF. CDR3 DNA: TGTGCCAGCAGCTCGGGTAATGAGCAGTTCTTC.